This T cell receptor (beta chain) came from a study of blood T cell repertoires in COVID-19. In the study overall: PBMCs, B-cell-depleted T cells, or T cells were the source of the cDNA or gDNA that made up the material.

Produced via immunoSEQ multiplex PCR; TCRdb's table is partial and in-frame only. The table lists fewer than 110,000 clones, about 89% of them singletons. With V trimmed by 3 bases and J by 4 bases, 11 bases remained unmatched. Germline V lookup: CDR1 MNHEY, CDR2 SMNVEV (reference sequence). The CDR3 consists of 17 residues. This clone appeared once. Material for sequencing was peripheral blood. The receptor comes from a young woman with acute or convalescent COVID-19. The V gene is TRBV27, the J gene TRBJ2-5, with 10 nucleotides matching TRBD1. This chain's CDR3 is CASSFIGRQGARETQYF. The CDR3, as DNA: TGTGCCAGCAGTTTTATCGGGCGACAGGGGGCTCGAGAGACCCAGTACTTC.